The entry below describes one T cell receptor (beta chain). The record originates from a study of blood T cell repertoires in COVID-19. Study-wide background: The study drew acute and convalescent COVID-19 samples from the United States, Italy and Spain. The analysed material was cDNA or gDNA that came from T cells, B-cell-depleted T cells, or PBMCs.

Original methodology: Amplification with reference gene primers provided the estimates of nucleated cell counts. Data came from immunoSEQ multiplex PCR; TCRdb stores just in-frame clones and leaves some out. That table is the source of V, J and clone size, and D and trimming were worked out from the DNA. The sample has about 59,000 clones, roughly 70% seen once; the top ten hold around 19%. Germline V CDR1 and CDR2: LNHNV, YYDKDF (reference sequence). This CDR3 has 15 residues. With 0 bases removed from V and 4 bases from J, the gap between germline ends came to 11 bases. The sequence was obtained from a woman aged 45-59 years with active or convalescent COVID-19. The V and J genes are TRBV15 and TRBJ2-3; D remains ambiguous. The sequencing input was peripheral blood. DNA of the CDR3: TGTGCCACCAGCAGAGATGCCTTCGGGTCAGATACGCAGTATTTT. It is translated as CATSRDAFGSDTQYF.